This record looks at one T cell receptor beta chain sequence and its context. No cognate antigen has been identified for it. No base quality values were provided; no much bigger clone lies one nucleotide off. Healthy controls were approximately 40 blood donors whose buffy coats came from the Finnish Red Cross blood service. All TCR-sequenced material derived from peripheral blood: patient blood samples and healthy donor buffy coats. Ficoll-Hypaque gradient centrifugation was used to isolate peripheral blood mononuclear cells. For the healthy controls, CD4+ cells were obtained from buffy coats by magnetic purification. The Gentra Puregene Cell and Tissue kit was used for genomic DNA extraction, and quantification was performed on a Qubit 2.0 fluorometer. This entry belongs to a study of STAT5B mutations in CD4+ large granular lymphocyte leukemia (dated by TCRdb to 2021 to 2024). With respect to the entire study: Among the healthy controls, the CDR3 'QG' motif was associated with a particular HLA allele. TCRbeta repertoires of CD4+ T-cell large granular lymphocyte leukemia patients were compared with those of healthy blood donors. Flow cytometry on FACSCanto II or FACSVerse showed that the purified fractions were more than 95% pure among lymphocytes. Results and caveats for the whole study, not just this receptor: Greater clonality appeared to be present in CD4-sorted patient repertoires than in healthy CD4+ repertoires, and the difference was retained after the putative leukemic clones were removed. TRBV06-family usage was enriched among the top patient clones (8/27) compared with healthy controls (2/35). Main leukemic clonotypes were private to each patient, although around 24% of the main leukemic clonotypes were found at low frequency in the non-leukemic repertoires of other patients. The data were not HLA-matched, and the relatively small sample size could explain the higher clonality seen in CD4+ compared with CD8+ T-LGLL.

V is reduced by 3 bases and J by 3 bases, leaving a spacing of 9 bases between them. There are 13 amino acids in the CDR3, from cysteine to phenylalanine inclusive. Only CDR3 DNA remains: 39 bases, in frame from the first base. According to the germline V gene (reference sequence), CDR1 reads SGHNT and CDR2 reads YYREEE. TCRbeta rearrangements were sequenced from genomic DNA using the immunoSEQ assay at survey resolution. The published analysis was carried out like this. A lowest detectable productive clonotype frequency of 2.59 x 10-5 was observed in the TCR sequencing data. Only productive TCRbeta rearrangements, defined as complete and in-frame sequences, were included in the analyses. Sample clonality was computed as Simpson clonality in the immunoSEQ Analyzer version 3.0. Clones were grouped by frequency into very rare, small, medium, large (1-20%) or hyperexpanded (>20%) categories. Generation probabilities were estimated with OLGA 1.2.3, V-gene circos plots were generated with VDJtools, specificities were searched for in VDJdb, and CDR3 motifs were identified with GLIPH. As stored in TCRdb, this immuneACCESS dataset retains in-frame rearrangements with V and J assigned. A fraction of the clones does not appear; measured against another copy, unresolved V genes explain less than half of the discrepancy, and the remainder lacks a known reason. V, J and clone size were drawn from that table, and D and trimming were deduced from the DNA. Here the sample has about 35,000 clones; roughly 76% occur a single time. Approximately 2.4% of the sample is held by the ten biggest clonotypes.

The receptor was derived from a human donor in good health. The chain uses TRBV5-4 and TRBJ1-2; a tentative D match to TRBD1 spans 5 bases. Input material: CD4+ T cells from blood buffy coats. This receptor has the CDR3 CASSSPTDYGYTF. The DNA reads TGTGCCAGCAGCTCCCCGACAGACTATGGCTACACCTTC.